A single sample is the source of the 13 T cell receptor beta chains below, sequenced in a study of blood T cell repertoires in COVID-19. This table comes from immunoSEQ multiplex PCR, and its TCRdb copy is limited to in-frame clones, with some not included. The table lists some 400,000 clones, 75% to 90% of them singletons. The sample consisted of PBMCs or T cells enriched from blood (not recorded which). These receptors were collected from a man between 25 and 39 years old who had recovered from COVID-19.

This chain joins TRBV10-1 and TRBJ2-3; D gene unclear. Germline lookup yields CDR1 WNHNN and CDR2 SYGVQD (reference sequence). The CDR3 length is 16 residues. With 3 bases removed from V and 5 bases from J, the gap between germline ends came to 18 bases. The CDR3 reads CASSDPHSGSGDTQYF. Written as DNA, the CDR3 is TGCGCCAGCAGTGACCCACACAGTGGGTCCGGAGATACGCAGTATTTT.

The rearrangement links TRBV28 to TRBJ2-1; tentatively, D is TRBD2 (6 bases). The CDR3 is made up of 15 amino acids. The V end lost 3 bases, the J end lost 7 bases, and 16 bases lay between the germline ends. CDR1 is MDHEN and CDR2 is SYDVKM in the germline V gene. CDR3 residues: CASSFRDLVGNEQFF. CDR3 in DNA: TGTGCCAGCAGTTTCAGGGACTTGGTGGGGAATGAGCAGTTCTTC.

This chain uses TRBV5-8 with TRBJ1-5, with 10 bases identical to TRBD1. This CDR3 region has 15 residues. J gave up 6 bases and V 4 bases, and 7 bases lay outside the gene matches. The V gene's germline CDR1 is SGHTS and CDR2 YDEGEE. CDR3 loop: CASSPGTGVSQPQHF. The CDR3 bases are TGTGCCAGCAGCCCCGGGACAGGGGTAAGTCAGCCCCAGCATTTT.

This clone was observed a few times. The rearrangement links TRBV18 to TRBJ2-1; TRBD2 agrees at 12 bases. The germline CDR1 and CDR2 sequences are KGHSH and LQKENI. V lost 1 base to trimming and J lost 4 bases; unmatched junction nucleotides: 2. The CDR3 covers 16 residues. CDR3 DNA sequence: TGTGCCAGCTCACCACGGGGACTAGCGGGTTACAATGAGCAGTTCTTC. The encoded protein is CASSPRGLAGYNEQFF.

The chain has TRBV5-1 and TRBJ1-2; 12 nucleotides match TRBD1. Germline V gene sequence: CDR1 SGHRS, CDR2 YFSETQ. V lost 2 bases, J lost 2 bases, and 4 bases stayed unmatched. The length of the CDR3 is 16 residues. The CDR3 region has the DNA TGCGCCAGCAGCTTTGGGGACAGGGGGCCCAACTATGGCTACACCTTC. Translation: CASSFGDRGPNYGYTF.

The CDR3 bases are TGTGCCAGTAGTATAGATCCTCCGGGGGCGGGAGGTGAAGATACGCAGTATTTT. Translating gives CASSIDPPGAGGEDTQYF. V gene TRBV19 combines with J gene TRBJ2-3; 8 bases align to TRBD2. The J segment lost 5 bases and the V segment lost 0 bases, leaving 13 bases of the junction unmatched. CDR3 length: 18 amino acids. Looked up from germline, CDR1 is LNHDA and CDR2 is SQIVND (reference sequence). Full variable domain (outside the CDR3, taken from reference TRBV19 and TRBJ2-3): DGGITQSPKYLFRKEGQNVTLSCEQNLNHDAMYWYRQDPGQGLRLIYYSQIVNDFQKGDIAEGYSVSREKKESFPLTVTSAQKNPTAFYLCASSIDPPGAGGEDTQYFGPGTRLTVL.

The V gene is TRBV21-1, the J gene TRBJ2-1; whether TRBD2, the table's D call, matches the DNA was not checked. TRBV21-1 is annotated as a pseudogene. The CDR3 is 20 amino acids. The CDR3 reads CASSRPRWESASGRDNEQFF. CDR3 bases: TGTGCCAGCAGCAGACCCCGGTGGGAATCGGCTAGCGGGAGGGACAATGAGCAGTTCTTC.

This rearrangement joins TRBV6-4 to TRBJ1-4, with TRBD1 as a possible D gene (6 bases). V was shortened by 6 bases and J by 7 bases, with 18 bases between the two germline ends. CDR3 length equals 15 residues. Germline CDR1 is MRHNA and CDR2 is SNTAGT. The CDR3: CASSPRGGPGEKLFF. The CDR3 DNA reads TGTGCCAGCAGCCCGCGGGGGGGCCCAGGTGAAAAACTGTTTTTT.

The V gene is TRBV4-1, the J gene TRBJ2-1; D unresolved. The germline gives CDR1 MGHRA, CDR2 YSYEKL. The CDR3 is made up of 17 amino acids. The V end was cut by 0 bases, the J end by 1 base, with 13 bases between. The DNA of the CDR3 is TGCGCCAGCAGCCAAGATAATTCCAGGTTTTCCTACAATGAGCAGTTCTTC. Protein sequence: CASSQDNSRFSYNEQFF.

The rearrangement joins TRBV5-1 to TRBJ2-2, with D maybe TRBD1 (5 bases). This CDR3 contains 17 residues. Germline loops: CDR1 SGHRS, CDR2 YFSETQ. The V gene lost 1 base and the J gene lost 2 bases, with 15 bases spanning the gap. The CDR3: CASSLLGVTDNTGELFF. CDR3 DNA sequence: TGCGCCAGCAGCTTGTTAGGGGTAACAGATAACACCGGGGAGCTGTTTTTT.

The chain uses TRBV7-8 and TRBJ2-3; D not resolved. V was trimmed by 3 bases and J by 0 bases, leaving 7 bases between them. This CDR3 contains 14 residues. The V gene's germline CDR1 is SGHVS and CDR2 FQNEAQ. CDR3 sequence (DNA): TGTGCCAGCAGCTTGAGTGTGAGCACAGATACGCAGTATTTT. It specifies CASSLSVSTDTQYF.

The chain uses TRBV3-1 (or the pseudogene TRBV3-2) and TRBJ2-1; D unresolved. From germline, CDR1 is LGHDT and CDR2 YNNKEL (reference sequence). With 1 base removed from V and 5 bases from J, the gap between germline ends came to 18 bases. The CDR3 length is 17 residues. For the CDR3, the DNA is TGTGCCAGCAGCCAAGTTCCGAAAACGATCAGTCACAATGAGCAGTTCTTC. Its protein product is CASSQVPKTISHNEQFF.

The CDR3 region is CASSQEETSGTRAKNIQYF. The CDR3 DNA follows: TGCGCCAGCAGCCAAGAGGAGACTAGCGGGACGAGAGCCAAAAACATTCAGTACTTC. The chain joins TRBV4-1 to TRBJ2-4, with TRBD2 identical over 11 bases. Trimming cost V 0 bases and J 0 bases; bases outside gene matches: 7. The CDR3 length is 19 residues. Germline CDR1 MGHRA, CDR2 YSYEKL.